Listed here are 11 T cell receptor beta chains from one sample, sequenced in a study of blood T cell repertoires in COVID-19. The method was immunoSEQ multiplex PCR; TCRdb's version includes in-frame clones alone and lacks a portion of them. This sample has fewer than 85,000 clones, with around 83% found just once. Sequencing was performed on peripheral blood. The receptors stem from a woman in her fifties or sixties with acute or convalescent COVID-19.

The V and J genes are TRBV7-2 and TRBJ1-4; no definite D call. Trimming took off 5 bases at V and 0 bases at J, with 19 bases between the two ends. CDR3 length: 18 residues. Per germline, CDR1 SGHTA and CDR2 FQGNSA. The DNA of the CDR3 is TGTGCCAGCAGCCCCGGGGTCGGGGAGATCGCAACTAATGAAAAACTGTTTTTT. As protein: CASSPGVGEIATNEKLFF.

V is TRBV11-2 and J is TRBJ2-7; D may be TRBD2 (7 bases). The V end lost 5 bases, the J end lost 3 bases, and 17 bases lay between the germline ends. Germline V CDR1 and CDR2: SGHAT, FQNNGV. The CDR3 length is 15 residues. In nucleotides, the CDR3 is TGTGCCAGCAGCGGGGGCCTAGCGGTCCACTACGAGCAGTACTTC. This codes for CASSGGLAVHYEQYF.

Only one count was recorded for this clone. The rearrangement uses TRBV5-1 and TRBJ2-5, with 8 bases identical to TRBD1. The trim removed 4 bases at V and 1 base at J, leaving 3 bases unmatched. Germline V gives CDR1 SGHRS, CDR2 YFSETQ. The CDR3 is 14 residues long. CDR3 DNA sequence: TGCGCCAGCAGCCCGGGACAGGTCCAAGAGACCCAGTACTTC. As protein: CASSPGQVQETQYF.

This clone is a singleton in its sample. The chain carries TRBV19 and TRBJ1-6, with 8 bases fitting TRBD1. CDR3 size: 14 residues. Germline lookup yields CDR1 LNHDA and CDR2 SQIVND (reference sequence). Trimming removed 4 bases from V and 12 bases from J; junction bases left unmatched: 8. The CDR3 here is CASSTTGVNIPLHF. In DNA, the CDR3 is TGTGCCAGTAGTACGACAGGGGTAAACATACCCCTCCACTTT.

The chain joins TRBV6-5 to TRBJ1-1, with 7 positions matching TRBD1. Trimming at V came to 2 bases and at J to 4 bases, leaving 7 bases not matched to a gene. Germline values: CDR1 MNHEY, CDR2 SVGAGI. CDR3 length: 15 amino acids. Here the CDR3 DNA reads TGTGCCAGCAGTTACCAGGGACAGAAGAGCACTGAAGCTTTCTTT. Residues: CASSYQGQKSTEAFF.

The chain recombines TRBV7-9 with TRBJ1-1; 9 bases agree with TRBD1. The CDR3 runs to 13 residues. In germline, CDR1 is SEHNR, CDR2 FQNEAQ (reference sequence). V lost 5 bases to trimming and J lost 6 bases; unmatched junction nucleotides: 4. CDR3 residues: CASSRRQGAEAFF. CDR3 in DNA: TGTGCCAGCAGCCGACGACAGGGGGCTGAAGCTTTCTTT.

The J gene is TRBJ1-2, the V gene TRBV3-1 (or the pseudogene TRBV3-2); TRBD1 agrees at 7 bases. Per germline, CDR1 LGHDT and CDR2 YNNKEL (reference sequence). The CDR3 is 13 residues long. Unmatched junction bases numbered 4, after V lost 1 base and J lost 8 bases. CDR3 residues: CASSQGRQGGYTF. CDR3 coding DNA: TGTGCCAGCAGCCAAGGGAGACAGGGAGGCTACACCTTC.

This clone was counted at least ten times. This sequence joins TRBV7-9 and TRBJ2-6; D perhaps matches TRBD1 (5 bases). V dropped 8 bases and J dropped 3 bases, with 14 bases sitting between them. The germline V gene encodes CDR1 SEHNR and CDR2 FQNEAQ (reference sequence). This CDR3 comprises 15 residues. CDR3 amino acids: CASPYDRFGANVLTF. As DNA, the CDR3 is TGTGCCAGCCCTTATGACAGATTTGGGGCCAACGTCCTGACTTTC.

The chain combines TRBV7-9 with TRBJ1-6; a weak D match, TRBD1 (6 bases). The CDR3 has 17 amino acids. The V end was cut by 1 base, the J end by 0 bases, with 10 bases between. Germline CDR1 is SEHNR and CDR2 is FQNEAQ (reference sequence). CDR3 sequence: CASSLGQGSSYNSPLHF. Written as DNA, the CDR3 is TGTGCCAGCAGCTTAGGGCAGGGGAGCTCCTATAATTCACCCCTCCACTTT. Full variable domain (remainder filled in from reference TRBV7-9 and TRBJ1-6): DTGVSQNPRHKITKRGQNVTFRCDPISEHNRLYWYRQTLGQGPEFLTYFQNEAQLEKSRLLSDRFSAERPKGSFSTLEIQRTEQGDSAMYLCASSLGQGSSYNSPLHFGNGTRLTVT.

The chain is built from TRBV11-2 and TRBJ2-7; 7 bases map to TRBD2. Looked up from germline, CDR1 is SGHAT and CDR2 is FQNNGV. This CDR3 region has 14 residues. V was pared by 5 bases and J by 2 bases, with 6 bases of the junction left unmatched. The CDR3 sequence: CASSPLGGAYEQYF. The CDR3 bases are TGTGCCAGCAGCCCCCTGGGGGGGGCCTACGAGCAGTACTTC.

J is TRBJ2-3 and V is TRBV7-2; tentative D call: TRBD2 (6 bases). Looked up from germline, CDR1 is SGHTA and CDR2 is FQGNSA. The CDR3 covers 16 residues. V dropped 1 base and J dropped 7 bases, with 18 bases sitting between them. CDR3: CASSLVSGGEFYTQYF. The CDR3 nucleotides read TGTGCCAGCAGCTTAGTTAGCGGAGGCGAATTTTATACGCAGTATTTT.